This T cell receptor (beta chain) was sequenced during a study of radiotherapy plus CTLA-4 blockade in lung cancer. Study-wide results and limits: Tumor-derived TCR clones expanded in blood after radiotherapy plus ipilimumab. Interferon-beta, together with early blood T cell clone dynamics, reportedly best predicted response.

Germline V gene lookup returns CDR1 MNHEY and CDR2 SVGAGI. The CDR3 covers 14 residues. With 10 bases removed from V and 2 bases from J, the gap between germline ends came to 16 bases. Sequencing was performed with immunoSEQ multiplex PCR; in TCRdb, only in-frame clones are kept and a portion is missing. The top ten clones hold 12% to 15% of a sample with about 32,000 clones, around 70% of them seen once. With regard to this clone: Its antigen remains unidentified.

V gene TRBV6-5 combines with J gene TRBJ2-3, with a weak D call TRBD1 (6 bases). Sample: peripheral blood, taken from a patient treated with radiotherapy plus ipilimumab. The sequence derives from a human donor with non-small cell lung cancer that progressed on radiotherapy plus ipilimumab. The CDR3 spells CATRPQGFTDTQYF. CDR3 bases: TGTGCCACCCGCCCTCAGGGGTTCACAGATACGCAGTATTTT.